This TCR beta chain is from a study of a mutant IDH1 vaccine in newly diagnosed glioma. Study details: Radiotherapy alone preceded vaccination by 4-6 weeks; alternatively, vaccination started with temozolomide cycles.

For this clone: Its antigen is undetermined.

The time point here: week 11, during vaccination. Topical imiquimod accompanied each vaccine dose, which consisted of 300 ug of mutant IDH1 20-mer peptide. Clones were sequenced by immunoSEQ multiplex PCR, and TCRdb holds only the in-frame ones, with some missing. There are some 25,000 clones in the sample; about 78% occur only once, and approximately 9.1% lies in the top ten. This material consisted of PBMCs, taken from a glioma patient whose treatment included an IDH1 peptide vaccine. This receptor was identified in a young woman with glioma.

Here the CDR3 DNA reads TGTGCCAGCAGTTACCTAAACACCATATATTTT. This sequence encodes CASSYLNTIYF. The V call is TRBV6-5, the J call TRBJ1-3; no clear D gene. The V end lost 2 bases, the J end lost 6 bases, and 2 bases lay between the germline ends. Germline CDR1 is MNHEY and CDR2 is SVGAGI. The CDR3 is made up of 11 amino acids.